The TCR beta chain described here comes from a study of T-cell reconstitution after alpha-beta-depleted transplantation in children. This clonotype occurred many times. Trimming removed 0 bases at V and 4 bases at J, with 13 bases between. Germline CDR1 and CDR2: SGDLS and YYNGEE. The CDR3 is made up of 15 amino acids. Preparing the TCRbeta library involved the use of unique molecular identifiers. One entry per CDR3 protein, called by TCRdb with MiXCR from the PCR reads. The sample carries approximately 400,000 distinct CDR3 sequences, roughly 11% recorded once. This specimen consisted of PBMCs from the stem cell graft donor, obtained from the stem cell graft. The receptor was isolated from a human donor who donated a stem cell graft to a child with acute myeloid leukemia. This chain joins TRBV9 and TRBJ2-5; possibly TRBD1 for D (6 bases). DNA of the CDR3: TGTGCCAGCAGCGTAGCTCAGGGGACGGCAGAGACCCAGTACTTC. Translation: CASSVAQGTAETQYF. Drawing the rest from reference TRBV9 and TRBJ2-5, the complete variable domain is DSGVTQTPKHLITATGQRVTLRCSPRSGDLSVYWYQQSLDQGLQFLIQYYNGEERAKGNILERFSAQQFPDLHSELNLSSLELGDSALYFCASSVAQGTAETQYFGPGTRLLVL.